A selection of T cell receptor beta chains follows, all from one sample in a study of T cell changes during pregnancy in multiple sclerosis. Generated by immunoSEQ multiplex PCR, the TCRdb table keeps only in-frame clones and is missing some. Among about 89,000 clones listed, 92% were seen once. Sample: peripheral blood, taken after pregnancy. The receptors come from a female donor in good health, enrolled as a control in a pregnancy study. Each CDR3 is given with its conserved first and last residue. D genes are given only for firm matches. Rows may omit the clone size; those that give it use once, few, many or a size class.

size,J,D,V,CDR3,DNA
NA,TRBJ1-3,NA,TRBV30,CAWSVPRRRNTIYF,TGTGCCTGGAGTGTACCTCGCAGGAGAAACACCATATATTTT
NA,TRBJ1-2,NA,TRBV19,CASSSQTGGYTF,TGTGCCAGTAGTAGCCAAACGGGGGGCTACACCTTC
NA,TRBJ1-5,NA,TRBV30,CAWSTGLNQPQHF,TGTGCCTGGAGTACAGGGCTAAATCAGCCCCAGCATTTT
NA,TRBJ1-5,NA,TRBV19,CASSQIFGNSNQPQHF,TGTGCCAGTAGCCAGATCTTCGGGAATAGCAATCAGCCCCAGCATTTT
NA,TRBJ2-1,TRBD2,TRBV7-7,CASSLGTSGSYEQFF,TGTGCTAGCAGCTTGGGGACTAGCGGGAGCTATGAGCAGTTCTTC
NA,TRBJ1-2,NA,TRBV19,CANPNGKDYGYTF,TGTGCCAACCCCAACGGGAAGGACTATGGCTACACCTTC
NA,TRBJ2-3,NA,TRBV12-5,CASGLVTGTSTDTQYF,TGTGCTAGTGGTTTGGTAACCGGGACTAGCACAGATACGCAGTATTTT
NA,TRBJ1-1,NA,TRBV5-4,CASSPIGRPEAFF,TGTGCCAGCAGCCCTATTGGGCGACCTGAAGCTTTCTTT
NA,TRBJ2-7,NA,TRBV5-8,CASSLSQGYEQYF,TGTGCCAGCAGCCTCTCACAGGGCTACGAGCAGTACTTC
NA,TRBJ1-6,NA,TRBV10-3,CAISEARNSPLHF,TGTGCCATCAGTGAGGCGAGGAATTCACCCCTCCACTTT
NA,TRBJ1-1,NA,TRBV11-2,CASSLDEGEAFF,TGTGCCAGCAGCTTAGATGAGGGTGAAGCTTTCTTT
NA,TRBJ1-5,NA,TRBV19,CASSISRARWPQHF,TGTGCCAGTAGTATAAGCAGGGCTCGATGGCCCCAGCATTTT
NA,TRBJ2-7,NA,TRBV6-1,CASTGLSYEQYF,TGTGCCAGCACAGGGCTTTCCTACGAGCAGTACTTC
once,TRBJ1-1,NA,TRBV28,CASSNSYTEAFF,TGTGCCAGCAGTAATTCTTACACTGAAGCTTTCTTT
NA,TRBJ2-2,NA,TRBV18,CASSPPLVQELFF,TGTGCCAGCTCACCACCTTTGGTACAAGAGCTGTTTTTT
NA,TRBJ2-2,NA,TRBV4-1,CASSQDSAGIWNTGELFF,TGCGCCAGCAGCCAAGATTCCGCCGGGATATGGAACACCGGGGAGCTGTTTTTT
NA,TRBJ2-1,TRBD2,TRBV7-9,CASSLEGLAGGPNNEQFF,TGTGCCAGCAGCTTAGAGGGACTAGCGGGGGGGCCTAACAATGAGCAGTTCTTC
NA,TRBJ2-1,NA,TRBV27,CASSPHGGPYNEQFF,TGTGCCAGCAGTCCCCATGGAGGGCCCTACAATGAGCAGTTCTTC
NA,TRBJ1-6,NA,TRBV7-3,CASSLAGGESPLHF,TGTGCCAGCAGCTTGGCCGGGGGGGAATCACCCCTCCACTTT
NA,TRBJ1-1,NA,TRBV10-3,CAIRGGDTEAFF,TGTGCCATCAGGGGGGGGGACACTGAAGCTTTCTTT
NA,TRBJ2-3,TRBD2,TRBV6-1,CASTRGEADTQYF,TGTGCCAGCACCCGGGGGGAGGCAGATACGCAGTATTTT
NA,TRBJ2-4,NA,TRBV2,CASSDPTLAKNIQYF,TGTGCCAGCAGTGATCCGACTCTAGCCAAAAACATTCAGTACTTC
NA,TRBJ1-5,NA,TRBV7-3,CASSAYNQPQHF,TGTGCCAGCAGCGCCTACAATCAGCCCCAGCATTTT
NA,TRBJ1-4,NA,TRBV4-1,CASSPKAGWEKLFF,TGCGCCAGCAGCCCGAAGGCAGGGTGGGAAAAACTGTTTTTT
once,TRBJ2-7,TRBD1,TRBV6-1,CASEDRDSPTYEQYF,TGTGCCAGCGAGGACCGGGACAGCCCGACCTACGAGCAGTACTTC
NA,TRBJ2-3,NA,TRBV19,CASSSPGTDTQYF,TGTGCCAGTAGTTCCCCGGGGACAGATACGCAGTATTTT
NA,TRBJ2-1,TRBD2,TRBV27,CASSSPGLANNEQFF,TGTGCCAGCAGTTCCCCGGGACTAGCAAACAATGAGCAGTTCTTC
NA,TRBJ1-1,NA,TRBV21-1,CASSPRNTEAFF,TGTGCCAGCAGCCCCCGGAACACTGAAGCTTTCTTT
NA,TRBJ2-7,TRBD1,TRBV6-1,CASSVRDRVYEQYF,TGTGCCAGCAGTGTTAGAGACAGGGTCTACGAGCAGTACTTC
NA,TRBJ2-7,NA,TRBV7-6,CASSTQGSYEQYF,TGTGCCAGCAGCACCCAGGGCTCCTACGAGCAGTACTTC
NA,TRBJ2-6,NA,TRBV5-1,CASSLEGFLGANVLTF,TGCGCCAGCAGCTTGGAGGGGTTTCTGGGGGCCAACGTCCTGACTTTC
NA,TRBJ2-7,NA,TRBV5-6,CASSLGGPGNEQYF,TGTGCCAGCAGCTTGGGAGGTCCGGGGAACGAGCAGTACTTC
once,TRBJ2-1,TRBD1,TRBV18,CASVKAGQGEQFF,TGTGCCAGCGTCAAGGCGGGACAGGGCGAGCAGTTCTTC
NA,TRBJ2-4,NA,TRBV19,CASSIVQGIGKNIQYF,TGTGCCAGTAGTATAGTCCAGGGTATCGGCAAAAACATTCAGTACTTC
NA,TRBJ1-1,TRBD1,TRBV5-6,CASSWGQEAFF,TGTGCCAGCAGCTGGGGACAGGAAGCTTTCTTT
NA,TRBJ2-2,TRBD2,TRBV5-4,CASSLSGGWTGELFF,TGTGCCAGCAGCTTAAGCGGGGGGTGGACCGGGGAGCTGTTTTTT
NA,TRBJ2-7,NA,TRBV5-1,CASSPQSVHGVRGQYF,TGCGCCAGCAGCCCCCAAAGCGTTCACGGAGTTAGGGGGCAGTACTTC
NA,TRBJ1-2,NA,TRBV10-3,CAISSEVPYGYTF,TGTGCCATCAGTAGCGAGGTACCCTATGGCTACACCTTC
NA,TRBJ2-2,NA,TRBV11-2,CASSPRGQFTGELFF,TGTGCCAGCAGCCCGCGGGGACAGTTCACCGGGGAGCTGTTTTTT
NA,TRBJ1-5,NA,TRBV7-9,CASSPPGFQPQHF,TGTGCCAGCAGCCCACCAGGGTTTCAGCCCCAGCATTTT
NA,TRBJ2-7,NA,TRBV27,CASTNRDSYEQYF,TGTGCCAGTACTAACCGGGACTCCTACGAGCAGTACTTC
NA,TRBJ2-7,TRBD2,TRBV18,CASSPLTGGPGEQYF,TGTGCCAGCTCACCACTGACGGGAGGGCCGGGAGAGCAGTACTTC
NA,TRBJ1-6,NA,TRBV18,CASSPLSRENSPLHF,TGTGCCAGCTCCCCCCTCAGCAGGGAAAATTCACCCCTCCACTTT
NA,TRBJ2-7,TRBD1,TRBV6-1,CASSGSGTGWYEQYF,TGTGCCAGCAGTGGGTCCGGGACAGGTTGGTACGAGCAGTACTTC
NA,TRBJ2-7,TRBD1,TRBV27,CASSLGGQGSYEQYF,TGTGCCAGCAGTTTAGGGGGACAGGGGAGCTACGAGCAGTACTTC
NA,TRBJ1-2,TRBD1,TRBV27,CASSFTGGSYGYTF,TGTGCCAGCAGTTTCACAGGGGGGAGCTATGGCTACACCTTC
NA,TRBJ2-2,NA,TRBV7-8,CASSLKVLGARTGELFF,TGTGCCAGCAGCTTAAAAGTTTTGGGAGCCCGTACAGGGGAGCTGTTTTTT
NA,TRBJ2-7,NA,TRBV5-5,CASSLVQTSYEQYF,TGTGCCAGCAGCTTGGTACAGACCTCCTACGAGCAGTACTTC
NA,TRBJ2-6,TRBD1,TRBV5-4,CASSPGGSGANVLTF,TGTGCCAGCAGCCCAGGGGGCTCTGGGGCCAACGTCCTGACTTTC
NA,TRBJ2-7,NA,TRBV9,CASSVGPRPREAEQYF,TGTGCCAGCAGCGTAGGTCCCCGCCCCCGCGAGGCCGAGCAGTACTTC
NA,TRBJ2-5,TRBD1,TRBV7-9,CASSFRQGETQYF,TGTGCCAGCAGCTTCCGACAGGGAGAGACCCAGTACTTC
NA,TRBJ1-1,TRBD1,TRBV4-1,CASSQPRQGENTEAFF,TGCGCCAGCAGCCAACCTAGACAGGGAGAGAACACTGAAGCTTTCTTT
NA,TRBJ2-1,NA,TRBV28,CASSLFVGGTYNEQFF,TGTGCCAGCAGTTTATTTGTCGGGGGTACCTACAATGAGCAGTTCTTC
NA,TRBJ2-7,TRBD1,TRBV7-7,CASSLGAGGGYEQYF,TGTGCTAGCAGCTTAGGGGCAGGGGGCGGCTACGAGCAGTACTTC
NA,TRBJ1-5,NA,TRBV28,CASSLHTGQLNQPQHF,TGTGCCAGCAGTTTACACACCGGACAACTCAATCAGCCCCAGCATTTT
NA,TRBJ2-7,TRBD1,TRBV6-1,CASSLQGGGEQYF,TGTGCCAGCAGCCTACAGGGGGGCGGCGAGCAGTACTTC
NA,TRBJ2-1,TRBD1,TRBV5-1,CASSFSGTGVDEQFF,TGCGCCAGCAGCTTCTCTGGGACAGGGGTGGATGAGCAGTTCTTC
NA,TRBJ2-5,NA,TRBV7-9,CASSSLGSIQETQYF,TGTGCCAGCAGCTCATTAGGTAGCATCCAAGAGACCCAGTACTTC
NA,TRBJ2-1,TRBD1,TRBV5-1,CASSATYRGRSSYNEQFF,TGCGCCAGCAGCGCAACTTACAGGGGGCGGAGCTCCTACAATGAGCAGTTCTTC